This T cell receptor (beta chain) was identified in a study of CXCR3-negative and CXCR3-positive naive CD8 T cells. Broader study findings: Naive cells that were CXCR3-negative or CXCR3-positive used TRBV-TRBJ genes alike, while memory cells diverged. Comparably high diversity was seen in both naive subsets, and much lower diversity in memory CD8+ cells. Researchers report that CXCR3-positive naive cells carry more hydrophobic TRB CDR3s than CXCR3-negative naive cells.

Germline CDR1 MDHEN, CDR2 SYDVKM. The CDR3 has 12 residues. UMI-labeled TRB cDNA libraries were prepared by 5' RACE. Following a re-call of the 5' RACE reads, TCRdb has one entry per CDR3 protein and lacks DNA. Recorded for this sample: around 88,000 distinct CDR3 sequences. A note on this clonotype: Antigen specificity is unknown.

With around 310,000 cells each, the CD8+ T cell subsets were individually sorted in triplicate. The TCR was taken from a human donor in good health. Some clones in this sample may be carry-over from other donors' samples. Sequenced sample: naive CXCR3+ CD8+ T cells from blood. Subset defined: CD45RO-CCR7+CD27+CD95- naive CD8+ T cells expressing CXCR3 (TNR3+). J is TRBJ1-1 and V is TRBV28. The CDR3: CASSLQNTEAFF.